These T cell receptor beta chains were read from a single sample in a study of shared clonotypes between healthy human individuals. The assay was immunoSEQ multiplex PCR, and TCRdb's table has in-frame clones only and misses some. The data contain approximately 1,500,000 clones, roughly 96% of them singletons. The material sequenced was naive CD4+ T cells sorted from blood. The receptor source for this set is a man aged 25-45 years in good health. The CDR3 runs from the conserved cysteine through the conserved F or W. The D gene is left open where the match is weak. Not all rows give a size; the values are once, few, many and, for expanded clones, a class.

clone size	D gene	J gene	V gene	CDR3 protein	CDR3 DNA
-	-	TRBJ2-7	TRBV6-5	CASSQTANEQYF	TGTGCCAGCAGTCAGACAGCAAACGAGCAGTACTTC
-	-	TRBJ2-5	TRBV29-1	CSVRIGEETQYF	TGCAGCGTTAGGATCGGAGAGGAGACCCAGTACTTC
-	TRBD2	TRBJ2-7	TRBV7-9	CASSPMTPGGRTYEQYF	TGTGCCAGCAGCCCAATGACCCCGGGCGGGAGGACCTACGAGCAGTACTTC
-	-	TRBJ2-7	TRBV5-1	CASSTGALAVYEQYF	TGCGCCAGCAGCACAGGGGCACTAGCGGTCTACGAGCAGTACTTC
-	TRBD1	TRBJ2-3	TRBV19	CASSIEGTGYRADTQYF	TGTGCCAGTAGTATAGAAGGGACAGGGTATAGGGCAGATACGCAGTATTTT
once	-	TRBJ2-4	TRBV29-1	CSVGLLGAKNIQYF	TGCAGCGTAGGACTGTTGGGCGCCAAAAACATTCAGTACTTC
once	TRBD1	TRBJ1-3	TRBV5-5	CASSLGQISGNTIYF	TGTGCCAGCAGCCTGGGACAGATATCTGGAAACACCATATATTTT
-	-	TRBJ1-2	TRBV19	CASSISGQTPYGYTF	TGTGCCAGTAGTATTAGTGGACAGACGCCCTATGGCTACACCTTC
-	TRBD2	TRBJ2-3	TRBV4-2	CASSTPGTSGTESTDTQYF	TGTGCCAGCAGCACCCCCGGGACTAGCGGGACGGAAAGCACAGATACGCAGTATTTT
-	-	TRBJ1-1	TRBV28	CASSPRLVTEAFF	TGTGCCAGCAGCCCCCGACTTGTGACTGAAGCTTTCTTT
-	-	TRBJ1-1	TRBV7-9	CASSSYGEVTLTEAFF	TGTGCCAGCAGCTCATATGGTGAGGTTACGTTGACTGAAGCTTTCTTT
-	-	TRBJ2-5	TRBV25-1	CASSDGRQGVWTQYF	TGTGCCAGCAGTGATGGTCGGCAGGGAGTTTGGACCCAGTACTTC
-	TRBD1	TRBJ2-7	TRBV9	CASSVGQGAGEQYF	TGTGCCAGCAGCGTAGGACAGGGGGCTGGCGAGCAGTACTTC
-	TRBD2	TRBJ2-3	TRBV5-5	CASSRAGGPTDTQYF	TGTGCCAGCAGCCGAGCGGGAGGGCCAACAGATACGCAGTATTTT
-	-	TRBJ2-3	TRBV9	CASSVEVRGATDTQYF	TGTGCCAGCAGCGTAGAGGTTCGGGGGGCGACAGATACGCAGTATTTT
-	-	TRBJ2-1	TRBV30	CARGRGGEQFF	TGTGCCAGGGGCCGAGGCGGTGAGCAGTTCTTC
-	-	TRBJ2-3	TRBV9	CASSQVGADTQYF	TGTGCCAGCAGCCAAGTAGGGGCAGATACGCAGTATTTT
-	TRBD2	TRBJ2-7	TRBV5-1	CASSSGLADSYEQYF	TGCGCCAGCAGCTCCGGACTAGCGGACTCCTACGAGCAGTACTTC
-	TRBD2	TRBJ2-7	TRBV7-6	CASSGGGKRGTYEQYF	TGTGCCAGCAGCGGCGGAGGCAAGCGGGGTACCTACGAGCAGTACTTC
-	-	TRBJ1-3	TRBV7-9	CASSLVGAGNTIYF	TGTGCCAGCAGCTTAGTGGGGGCTGGAAACACCATATATTTT
-	TRBD1	TRBJ1-1	TRBV7-2	CASSLTGGSGAFF	TGTGCCAGCAGCCTCACAGGGGGCAGCGGAGCTTTCTTT
-	TRBD2	TRBJ2-1	TRBV9	CASSVGSSGSVNEQFF	TGTGCCAGCAGCGTAGGTAGTAGCGGGAGTGTGAATGAGCAGTTCTTC
-	-	TRBJ1-1	TRBV30	CAQTPGTFRYTEAFF	TGTGCCCAAACACCCGGGACATTCAGATACACTGAAGCTTTCTTT
-	-	TRBJ2-7	TRBV11-2	CASRPPGPSGEQYF	TGTGCCAGCAGACCTCCCGGGCCGTCGGGCGAGCAGTACTTC
-	-	TRBJ2-7	TRBV29-1	CSAQTGVAYEQYF	TGCAGCGCCCAGACGGGGGTGGCCTACGAGCAGTACTTC
-	-	TRBJ1-5	TRBV4-1	CASSHDDRRAREPQHF	TGCGCCAGCAGCCATGATGACAGGCGAGCGCGTGAGCCCCAGCATTTT
-	TRBD2	TRBJ2-7	TRBV4-3	CASSQDFGVSGRFEQYF	TGCGCCAGCAGCCAAGATTTCGGGGTTAGCGGGAGGTTTGAGCAGTACTTC
-	-	TRBJ2-3	TRBV5-4	CASSLGQAPDTQYF	TGTGCCAGCAGCTTGGGACAGGCCCCAGATACGCAGTATTTT
-	-	TRBJ2-5	TRBV5-6	CASKGRVNGETQYF	TGTGCCAGCAAAGGCAGGGTCAACGGGGAGACCCAGTACTTC
-	-	TRBJ2-1	TRBV5-6	CASPRLTGTHEQFF	TGTGCCAGCCCCCGCCTGACGGGAACTCATGAGCAGTTCTTC
-	TRBD1	TRBJ2-7	TRBV27	CASRGQGASYEQYF	TGTGCCAGCAGGGGACAGGGGGCGTCCTACGAGCAGTACTTC
-	TRBD1	TRBJ1-5	TRBV18	CASSPGTGDQPQHF	TGTGCCAGCTCACCTGGGACAGGGGATCAGCCCCAGCATTTT
-	-	TRBJ1-5	TRBV27	CASSLSGYNQPQHF	TGTGCCAGCAGTTTATCCGGGTACAATCAGCCCCAGCATTTT
-	-	TRBJ2-1	TRBV1	CTSSQEFAGWQGVRRQFF	TGCACCAGCAGCCAAGAATTTGCAGGTTGGCAGGGGGTTCGACGGCAGTTCTTC
-	-	TRBJ2-7	TRBV7-2	CASSLSAGSYEQYF	TGTGCCAGCAGCTTAAGTGCGGGCTCATACGAGCAGTACTTC
-	-	TRBJ2-1	TRBV21-1	CASSKVWAGGPYNEQFF	TGTGCCAGCAGCAAAGTATGGGCGGGAGGGCCATACAATGAGCAGTTCTTC
-	-	TRBJ2-1	TRBV30	CAWIRTDRSYNEQFF	TGTGCCTGGATTCGGACTGACCGCTCCTACAATGAGCAGTTCTTC
once	-	TRBJ1-2	TRBV5-1	CASSEDTVGEDTF	TGCGCCAGCAGCGAGGACACGGTAGGGGAGGACACCTTC
-	-	TRBJ2-2	TRBV19	CASSIEPTRAGLFF	TGTGCCAGTAGTATAGAACCGACACGAGCAGGGCTGTTTTTT
-	-	TRBJ2-1	TRBV27	CASSKVARLNEQFF	TGTGCCAGCAGTAAAGTGGCCCGGCTCAATGAGCAGTTCTTC
-	-	TRBJ1-2	TRBV27	CASSFRGDFYGYTF	TGTGCCAGCAGTTTCAGGGGTGATTTTTATGGCTACACCTTC
-	-	TRBJ2-7	TRBV29-1	CSVEGNTYEQYF	TGCAGCGTTGAAGGCAACACCTACGAGCAGTACTTC
-	-	TRBJ2-3	TRBV7-9	CASSILPSSGSTDTQYF	TGTGCCAGCAGCATCCTCCCCTCGAGCGGGAGCACAGATACGCAGTATTTT
-	TRBD1	TRBJ2-4	TRBV19	CASSMAGRQGEGAKNIQYF	TGTGCCAGTAGTATGGCAGGGAGACAGGGCGAGGGGGCCAAAAACATTCAGTACTTC
-	-	TRBJ1-1	TRBV7-8	CASSHRQDTEAFF	TGTGCCAGCAGCCACCGACAAGACACTGAAGCTTTCTTT